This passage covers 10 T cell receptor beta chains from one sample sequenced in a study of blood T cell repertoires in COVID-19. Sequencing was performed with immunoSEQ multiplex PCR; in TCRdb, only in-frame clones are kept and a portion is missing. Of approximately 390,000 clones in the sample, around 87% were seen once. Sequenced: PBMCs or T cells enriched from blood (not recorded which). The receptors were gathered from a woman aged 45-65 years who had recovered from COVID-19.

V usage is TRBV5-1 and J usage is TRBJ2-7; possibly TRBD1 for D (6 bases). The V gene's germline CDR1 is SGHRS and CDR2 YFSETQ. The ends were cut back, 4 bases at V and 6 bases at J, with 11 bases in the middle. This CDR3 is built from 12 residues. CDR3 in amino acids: CASSQTGLEQYF. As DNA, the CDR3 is TGCGCCAGCAGCCAGACAGGTCTCGAGCAGTACTTC.

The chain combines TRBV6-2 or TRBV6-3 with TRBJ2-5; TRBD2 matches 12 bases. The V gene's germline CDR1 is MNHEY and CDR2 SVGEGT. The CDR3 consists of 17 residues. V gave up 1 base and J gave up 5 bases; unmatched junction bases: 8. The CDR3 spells CASSYFPSGGAGETQYF. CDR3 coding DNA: TGTGCCAGCAGTTACTTTCCTAGCGGGGGGGCCGGGGAGACCCAGTACTTC.

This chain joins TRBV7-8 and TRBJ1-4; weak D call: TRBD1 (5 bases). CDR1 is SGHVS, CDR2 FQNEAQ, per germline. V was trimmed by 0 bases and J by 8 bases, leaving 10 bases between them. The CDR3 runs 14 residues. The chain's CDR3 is CASSLAEGQEKLFF. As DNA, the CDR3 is TGTGCCAGCAGCTTAGCGGAGGGGCAGGAAAAACTGTTTTTT.

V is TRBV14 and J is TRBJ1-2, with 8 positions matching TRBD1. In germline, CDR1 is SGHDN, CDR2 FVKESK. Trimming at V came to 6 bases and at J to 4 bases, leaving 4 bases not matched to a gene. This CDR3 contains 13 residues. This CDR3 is CASRAGGAYGYTF. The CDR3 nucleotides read TGTGCCAGCAGGGCAGGGGGCGCCTATGGCTACACCTTC. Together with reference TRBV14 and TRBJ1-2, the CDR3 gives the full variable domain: EAGVTQFPSHSVIEKGQTVTLRCDPISGHDNLYWYRRVMGKEIKFLLHFVKESKQDESGMPNNRFLAERTGGTYSTLKVQPAELEDSGVYFCASRAGGAYGYTFGSGTRLTVV.

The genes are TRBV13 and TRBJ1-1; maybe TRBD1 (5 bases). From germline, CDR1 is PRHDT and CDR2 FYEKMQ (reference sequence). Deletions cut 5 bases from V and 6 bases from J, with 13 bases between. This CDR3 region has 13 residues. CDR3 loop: CASSLWRGSEAFF. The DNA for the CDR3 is TGTGCCAGCAGCCTGTGGCGGGGCTCTGAAGCTTTCTTT.

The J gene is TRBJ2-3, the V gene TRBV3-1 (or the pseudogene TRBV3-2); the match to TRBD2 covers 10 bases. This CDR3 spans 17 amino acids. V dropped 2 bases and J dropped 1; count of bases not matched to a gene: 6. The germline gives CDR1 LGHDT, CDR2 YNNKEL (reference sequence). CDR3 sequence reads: CASSQRTGTSGTDTQYF. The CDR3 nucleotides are TGTGCCAGCAGCCAAAGGACCGGGACTAGCGGCACAGATACGCAGTATTTT.

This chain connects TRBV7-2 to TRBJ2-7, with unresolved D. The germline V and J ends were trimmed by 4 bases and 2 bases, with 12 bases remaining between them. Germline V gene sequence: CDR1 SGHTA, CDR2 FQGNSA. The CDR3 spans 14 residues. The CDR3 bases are TGTGCCAGCAGCTCCAGGCTGGGCCCCTACGAGCAGTACTTC. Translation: CASSSRLGPYEQYF.

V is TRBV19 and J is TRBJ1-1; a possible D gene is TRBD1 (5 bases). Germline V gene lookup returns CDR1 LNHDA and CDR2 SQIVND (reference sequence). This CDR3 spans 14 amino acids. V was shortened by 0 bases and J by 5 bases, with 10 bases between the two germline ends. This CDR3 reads CASSIEGGWTEAFF. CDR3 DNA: TGTGCCAGTAGTATAGAGGGGGGATGGACTGAAGCTTTCTTT.

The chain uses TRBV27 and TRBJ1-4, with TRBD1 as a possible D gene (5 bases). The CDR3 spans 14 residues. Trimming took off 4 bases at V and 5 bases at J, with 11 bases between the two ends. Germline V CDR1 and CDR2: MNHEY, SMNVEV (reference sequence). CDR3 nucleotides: TGTGCCAGCAGTTCGGGACTTACGAATGAAAAACTGTTTTTT. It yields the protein CASSSGLTNEKLFF.

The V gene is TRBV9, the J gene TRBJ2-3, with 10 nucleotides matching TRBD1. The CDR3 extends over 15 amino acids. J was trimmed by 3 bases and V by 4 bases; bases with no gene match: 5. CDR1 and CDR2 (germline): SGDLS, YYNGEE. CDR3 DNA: TGTGCCAGCAGCATCAGACAGGGGGCAACAGATACGCAGTATTTT. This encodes CASSIRQGATDTQYF.